Here is one T cell receptor (beta chain) with its context. This record belongs to a study of cytomegalovirus exposure and HLA in healthy donors. V shed 6 bases, J shed 4 bases, and the junction held 17 bases outside the gene matches. Germline loops: CDR1 SQVTM, CDR2 ANQGSEA. This CDR3 has 16 residues. Using immunoSEQ multiplex PCR, the repertoire was profiled, and TCRdb retains in-frame clones only, with some absent. Among some 240,000 clones listed, 83% were seen once. J is TRBJ2-7 and V is TRBV29-1; 8 bases line up with TRBD2. This TCR was sampled from a woman between 18 and 29 years old in good health and CMV-seronegative. Sequencing input: PBMCs. CDR3 protein: CSVGGGSGIRVYEQYF. CDR3 sequence (DNA): TGCAGCGTCGGGGGGGGTAGCGGGATTCGCGTTTACGAGCAGTACTTC.